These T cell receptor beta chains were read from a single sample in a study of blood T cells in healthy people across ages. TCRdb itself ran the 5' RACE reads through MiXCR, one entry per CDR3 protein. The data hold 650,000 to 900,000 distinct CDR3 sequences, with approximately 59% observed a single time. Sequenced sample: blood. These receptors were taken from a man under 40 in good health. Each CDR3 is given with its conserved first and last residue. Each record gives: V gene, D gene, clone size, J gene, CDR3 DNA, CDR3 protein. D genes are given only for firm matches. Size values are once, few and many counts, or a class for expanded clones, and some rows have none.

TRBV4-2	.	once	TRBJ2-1	TGTGCCAGCAGCGCCGCGGGGTCCTACAATGAGCAGTTCTTC	CASSAAGSYNEQFF
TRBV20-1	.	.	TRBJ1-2	TGCAGTGCTAGAGATCCTGTACCAAATGACAGTAGTGGCTACACCTTC	CSARDPVPNDSSGYTF
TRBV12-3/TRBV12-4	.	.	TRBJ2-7	TGTGCCAGCAGTATCCAGGACGGCGGATCGTACTTC	CASSIQDGGSYF
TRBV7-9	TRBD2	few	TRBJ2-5	TGTGCCAGCAGCCTGGAAGCGGGGGGCCTCGGATCCCAAGAGACCCAGTACTTC	CASSLEAGGLGSQETQYF
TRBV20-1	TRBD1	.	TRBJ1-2	TGCAGTGCTGGTGAACAGGGGGTTGATGGCTACACCTTC	CSAGEQGVDGYTF
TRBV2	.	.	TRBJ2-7	TGTGCCAGCAGTCGGGAGCCTCGGAGGGAGCAGTACTTC	CASSREPRREQYF
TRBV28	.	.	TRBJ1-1	TGTGCCAGCAGCATGGTTCGGATGAACACTGAAGCTTTCTTT	CASSMVRMNTEAFF
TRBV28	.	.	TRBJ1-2	TGTGCTGTGGACGGAAACTATGGCTACACCTTC	CAVDGNYGYTF
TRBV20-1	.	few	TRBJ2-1	TGCAGTGCTAGATCCCCAAACAATGAGCAGTTCTTC	CSARSPNNEQFF
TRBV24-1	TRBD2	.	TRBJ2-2	TGTGCCACCAGTGACCCTCGAGAAGCGGGGAACCCCGGGGAGCTGTTTTTT	CATSDPREAGNPGELFF
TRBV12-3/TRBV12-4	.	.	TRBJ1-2	TGTGCCAGCAGTGACCTTGCGACAGATGGCTACACCTTC	CASSDLATDGYTF
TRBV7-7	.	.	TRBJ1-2	TGTGCTAGCAGCTTAAAAACCGGGGCATTTAACTATGGCTACACCTTC	CASSLKTGAFNYGYTF
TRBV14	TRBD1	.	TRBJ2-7	TGTGCCAGCAGCCAAATCCAGGGGGCTCGCGAGCAGTACTTC	CASSQIQGAREQYF